The present entry profiles one T cell receptor (beta chain) with its context. The antigen is not known. This CDR3 is built from 15 residues. The germline gives CDR1 LNHNV, CDR2 YYDKDF (reference sequence). Trimming cost V 4 bases and J 4 bases; bases outside gene matches: 9. Profiled with immunoSEQ multiplex PCR; TCRdb holds only in-frame clones, not every one. The sample has 150,000 to 180,000 clones, 86% seen once. The data originate from a study of cytomegalovirus exposure and HLA in healthy donors. Whole-study findings and limits: Subsequent analysis of the roughly 120 validation repertoires found a tendency for first-cohort TCR clusters to co-occur.

The sample taken for sequencing was PBMCs. This clonotype was obtained from a human donor in good health. This chain uses TRBV15 with TRBJ2-7; TRBD1 agrees at 8 bases. CDR3 in amino acids: CATSISIQGAYEQYF. In nucleotides, the CDR3 is TGTGCCACCAGCATTTCCATCCAGGGGGCGTACGAGCAGTACTTC.